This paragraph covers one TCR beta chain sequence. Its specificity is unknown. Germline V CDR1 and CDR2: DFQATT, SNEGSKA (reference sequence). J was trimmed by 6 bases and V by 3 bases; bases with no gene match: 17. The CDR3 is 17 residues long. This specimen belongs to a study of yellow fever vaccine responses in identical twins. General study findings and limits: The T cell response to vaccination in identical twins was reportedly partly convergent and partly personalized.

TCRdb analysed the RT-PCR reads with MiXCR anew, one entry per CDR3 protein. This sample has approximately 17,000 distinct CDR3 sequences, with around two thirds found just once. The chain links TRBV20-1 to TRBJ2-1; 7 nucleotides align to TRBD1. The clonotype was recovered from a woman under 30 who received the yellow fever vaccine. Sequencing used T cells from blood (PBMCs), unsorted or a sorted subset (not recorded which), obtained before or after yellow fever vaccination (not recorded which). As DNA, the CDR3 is TGCAGTGCTAGTGAGTTGTACGGACAGGTGTCGAGCAATGAGCAGTTCTTC. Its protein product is CSASELYGQVSSNEQFF.